Sequencing of this TCR beta chain was carried out in a study of type 1 regulatory T cells. Study as a whole: T-allo10 is an in vitro-generated, Tr1-enriched CD4 T cell product specific for alloantigen.

A single record per CDR3 protein comes from TCRdb applying MiXCR to the reads. The sample has around 6,200 distinct CDR3 sequences, 27% seen once. By share, this clonotype counts as medium-sized. Antigen specificity is unknown. CDR3 length equals 13 residues. V gave up 8 bases and J gave up 2 bases; unmatched junction bases: 3. Germline assignment: CDR1 MDHEN and CDR2 SYDVKM. T-allo10 cells from the graft donor were described as anergic, host-alloantigen-specific, and alloantigen-specific suppressors. This rearrangement joins TRBV28 to TRBJ2-7; TRBD2 matches 10 bases. This sequence originates from a human donor in good health. What was sequenced was cultured T cells, either the whole culture or a sorted T cell fraction (not recorded which). The subset is: Tr1-enriched cell product generated in vitro against host alloantigens. CDR3 DNA: TGTGCCAGCGGGACTAGCGCAGCCTACGAGCAGTACTTC. Its translation is CASGTSAAYEQYF.